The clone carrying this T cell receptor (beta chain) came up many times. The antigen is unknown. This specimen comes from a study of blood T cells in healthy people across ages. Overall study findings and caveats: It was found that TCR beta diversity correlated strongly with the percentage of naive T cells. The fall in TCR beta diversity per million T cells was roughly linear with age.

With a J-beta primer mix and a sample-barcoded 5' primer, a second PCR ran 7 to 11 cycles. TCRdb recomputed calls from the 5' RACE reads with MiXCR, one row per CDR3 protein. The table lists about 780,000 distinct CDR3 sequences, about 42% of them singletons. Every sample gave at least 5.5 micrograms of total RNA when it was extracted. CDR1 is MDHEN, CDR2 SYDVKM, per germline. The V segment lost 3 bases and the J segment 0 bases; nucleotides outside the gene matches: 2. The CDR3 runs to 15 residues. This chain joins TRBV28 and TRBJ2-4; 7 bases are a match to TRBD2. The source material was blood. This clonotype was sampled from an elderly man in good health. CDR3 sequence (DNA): TGTGCCAGCAGTTTTGCGGGGGAAGCCAAAAACATTCAGTACTTC. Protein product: CASSFAGEAKNIQYF.